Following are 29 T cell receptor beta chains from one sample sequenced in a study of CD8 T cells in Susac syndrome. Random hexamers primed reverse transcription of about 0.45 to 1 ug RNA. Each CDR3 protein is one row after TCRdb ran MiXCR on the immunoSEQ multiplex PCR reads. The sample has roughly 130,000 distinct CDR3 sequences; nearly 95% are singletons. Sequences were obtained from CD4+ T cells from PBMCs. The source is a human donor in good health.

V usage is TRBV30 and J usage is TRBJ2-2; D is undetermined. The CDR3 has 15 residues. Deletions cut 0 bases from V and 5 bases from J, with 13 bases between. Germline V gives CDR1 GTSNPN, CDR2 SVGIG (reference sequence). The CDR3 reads CAWSVRWVRTGELFF. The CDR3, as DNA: TGTGCCTGGAGTGTACGCTGGGTCAGAACCGGGGAGCTGTTTTTT.

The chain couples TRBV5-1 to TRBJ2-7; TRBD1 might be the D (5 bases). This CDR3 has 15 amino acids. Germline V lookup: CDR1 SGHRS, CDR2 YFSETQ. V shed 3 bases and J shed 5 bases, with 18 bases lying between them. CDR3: CASSSTARQGDEQYF. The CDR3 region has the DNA TGCGCCAGCAGCTCGACGGCGAGGCAGGGTGACGAGCAGTACTTC.

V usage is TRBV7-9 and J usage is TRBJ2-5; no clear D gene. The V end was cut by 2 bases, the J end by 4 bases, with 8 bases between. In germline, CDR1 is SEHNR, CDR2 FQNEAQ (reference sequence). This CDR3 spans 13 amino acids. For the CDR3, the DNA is TGTGCCAGCAGCTTACGGGCGGCAGAGACCCAGTACTTC. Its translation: CASSLRAAETQYF. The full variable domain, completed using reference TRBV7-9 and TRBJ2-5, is DTGVSQNPRHKITKRGQNVTFRCDPISEHNRLYWYRQTLGQGPEFLTYFQNEAQLEKSRLLSDRFSAERPKGSFSTLEIQRTEQGDSAMYLCASSLRAAETQYFGPGTRLLVL.

CDR3 sequence (DNA): TGCGCCAGCAGGGGTGGGAGAGACACCGGGGAGCTGTTTTTT. This gives the protein CASRGGRDTGELFF. The chain joins TRBV10-2 to TRBJ2-2; TRBD2 might be the D (5 bases). Germline V gene lookup returns CDR1 WSHSY and CDR2 SAAADI. CDR3 size: 14 residues. The V end lost 6 bases, the J end lost 3 bases, and 11 bases lay between the germline ends.

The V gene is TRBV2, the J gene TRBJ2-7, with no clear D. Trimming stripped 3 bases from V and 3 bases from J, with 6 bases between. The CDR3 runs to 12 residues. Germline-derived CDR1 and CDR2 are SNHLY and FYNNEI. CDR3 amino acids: CASSDGRYEQYF. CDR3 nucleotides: TGTGCCAGCAGTGACGGACGCTACGAGCAGTACTTC.

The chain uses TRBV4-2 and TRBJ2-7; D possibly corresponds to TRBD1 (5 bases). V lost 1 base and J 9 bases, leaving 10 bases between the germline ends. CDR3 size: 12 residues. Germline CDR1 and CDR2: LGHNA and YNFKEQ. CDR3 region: CASSQVGVVQYF. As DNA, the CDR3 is TGTGCCAGCAGCCAAGTAGGGGTGGTGCAGTACTTC.

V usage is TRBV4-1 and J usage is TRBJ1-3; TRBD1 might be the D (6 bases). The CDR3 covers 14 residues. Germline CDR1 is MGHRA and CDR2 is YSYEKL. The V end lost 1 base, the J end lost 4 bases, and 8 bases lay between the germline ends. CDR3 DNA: TGCGCCAGCAGCCAAGCCGACAGGGGAAACACCATATATTTT. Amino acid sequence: CASSQADRGNTIYF.

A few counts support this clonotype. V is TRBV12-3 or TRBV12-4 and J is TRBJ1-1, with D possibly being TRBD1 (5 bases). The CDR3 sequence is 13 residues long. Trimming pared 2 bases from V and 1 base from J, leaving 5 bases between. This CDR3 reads CASSLTGNTEAFF. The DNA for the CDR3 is TGTGCCAGCAGTTTAACAGGGAACACTGAAGCTTTCTTT.

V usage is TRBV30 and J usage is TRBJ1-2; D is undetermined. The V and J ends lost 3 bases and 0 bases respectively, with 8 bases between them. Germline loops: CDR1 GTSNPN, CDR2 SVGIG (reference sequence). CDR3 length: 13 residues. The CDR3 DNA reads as TGTGCCTGGAGGGTTCCAACTAACTATGGCTACACCTTC. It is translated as CAWRVPTNYGYTF. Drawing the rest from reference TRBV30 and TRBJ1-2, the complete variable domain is SQTIHQWPATLVQPVGSPLSLECTVEGTSNPNLYWYRQAAGRGLQLLFYSVGIGQISSEVPQNLSASRPQDRQFILSSKKLLLSDSGFYLCAWRVPTNYGYTFGSGTRLTVV.

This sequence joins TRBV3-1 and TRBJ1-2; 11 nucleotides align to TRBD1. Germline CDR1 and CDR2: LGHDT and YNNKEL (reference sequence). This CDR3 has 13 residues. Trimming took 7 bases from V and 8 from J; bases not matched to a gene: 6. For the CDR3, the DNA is TGTGCCAGCACGGGGGACAGGGGGGAAGGCTACACCTTC. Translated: CASTGDRGEGYTF.

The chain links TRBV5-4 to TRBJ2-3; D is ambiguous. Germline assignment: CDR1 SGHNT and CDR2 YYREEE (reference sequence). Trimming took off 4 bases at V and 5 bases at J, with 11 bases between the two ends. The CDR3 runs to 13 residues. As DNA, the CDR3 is TGTGCCAGCAGCGATTCAGCCCGAGATACGCAGTATTTT. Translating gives CASSDSARDTQYF.

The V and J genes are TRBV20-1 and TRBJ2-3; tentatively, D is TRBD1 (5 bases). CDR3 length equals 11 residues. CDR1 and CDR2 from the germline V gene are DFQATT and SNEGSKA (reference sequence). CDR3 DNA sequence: TGCAGCCTTGGTAGGGGAGATACGCAGTATTTT. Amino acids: CSLGRGDTQYF.

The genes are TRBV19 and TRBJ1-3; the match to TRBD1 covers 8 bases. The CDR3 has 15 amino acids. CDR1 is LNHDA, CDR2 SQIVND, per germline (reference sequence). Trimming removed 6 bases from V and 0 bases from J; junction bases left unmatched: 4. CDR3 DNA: TGTGCCAGTAGGAGGGACAGGAGCTCTGGAAACACCATATATTTT. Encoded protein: CASRRDRSSGNTIYF.

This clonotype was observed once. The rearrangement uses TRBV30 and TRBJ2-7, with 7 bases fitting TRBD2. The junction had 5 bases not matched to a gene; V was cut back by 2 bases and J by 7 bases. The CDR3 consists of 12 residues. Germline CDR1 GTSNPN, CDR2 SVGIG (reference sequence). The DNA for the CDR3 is TGTGCCTGGAGTCCGACCGGGGGGGAGCAGTACTTC. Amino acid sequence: CAWSPTGGEQYF.

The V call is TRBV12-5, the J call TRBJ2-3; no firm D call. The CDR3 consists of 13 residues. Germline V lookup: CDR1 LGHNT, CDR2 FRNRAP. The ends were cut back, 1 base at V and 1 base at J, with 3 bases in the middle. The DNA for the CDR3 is TGTGCTAGTGGTTTGGGGGGCACAGATACGCAGTATTTT. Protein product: CASGLGGTDTQYF. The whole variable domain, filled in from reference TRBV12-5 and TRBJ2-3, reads DARVTQTPRHKVTEMGQEVTMRCQPILGHNTVFWYRQTMMQGLELLAYFRNRAPLDDSGMPKDRFSAEMPDATLATLKIQPSEPRDSAVYFCASGLGGTDTQYFGPGTRLTVL.

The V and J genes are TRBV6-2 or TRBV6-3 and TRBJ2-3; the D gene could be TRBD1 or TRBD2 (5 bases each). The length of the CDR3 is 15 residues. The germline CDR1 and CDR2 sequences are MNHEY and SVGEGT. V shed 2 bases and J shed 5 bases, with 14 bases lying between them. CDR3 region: CASSYGMKRGDTQYF. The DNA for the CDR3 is TGTGCCAGCAGTTACGGGATGAAGAGGGGAGATACGCAGTATTTT.

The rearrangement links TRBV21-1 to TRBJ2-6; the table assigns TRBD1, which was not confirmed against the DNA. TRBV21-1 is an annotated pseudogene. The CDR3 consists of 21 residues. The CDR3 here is CASSNRGEKQGSPSGANVLTF. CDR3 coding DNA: TGTGCCAGCAGCAACCGAGGGGAAAAACAGGGGTCTCCCTCTGGGGCCAACGTCCTGACTTTC.

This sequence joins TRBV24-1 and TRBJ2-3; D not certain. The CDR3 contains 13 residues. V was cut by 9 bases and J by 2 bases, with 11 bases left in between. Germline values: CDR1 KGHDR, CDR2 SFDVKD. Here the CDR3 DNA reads TGTGCCACCTCTCGGATGGCCACAGATACGCAGTATTTT. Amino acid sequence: CATSRMATDTQYF.

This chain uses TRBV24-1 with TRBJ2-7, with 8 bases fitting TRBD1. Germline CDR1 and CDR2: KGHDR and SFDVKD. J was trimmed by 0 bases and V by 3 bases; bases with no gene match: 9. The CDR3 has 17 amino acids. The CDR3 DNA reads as TGTGCCACCAGTGATGCAAGACAGGGGACAGGCTCCTACGAGCAGTACTTC. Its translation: CATSDARQGTGSYEQYF.

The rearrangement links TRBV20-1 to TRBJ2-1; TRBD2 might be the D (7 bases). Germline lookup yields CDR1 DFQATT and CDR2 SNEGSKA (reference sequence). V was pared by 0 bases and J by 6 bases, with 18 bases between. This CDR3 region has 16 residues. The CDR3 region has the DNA TGCAGTGCTAGAGATACCGGGATAGGGGGGGGCAATGAGCAGTTCTTC. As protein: CSARDTGIGGGNEQFF.

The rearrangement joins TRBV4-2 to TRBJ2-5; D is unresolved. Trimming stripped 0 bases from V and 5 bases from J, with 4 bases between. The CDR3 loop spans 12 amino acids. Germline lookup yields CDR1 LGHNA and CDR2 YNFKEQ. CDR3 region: CASSQDIETQYF. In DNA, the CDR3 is TGTGCCAGCAGCCAAGATATCGAGACCCAGTACTTC.

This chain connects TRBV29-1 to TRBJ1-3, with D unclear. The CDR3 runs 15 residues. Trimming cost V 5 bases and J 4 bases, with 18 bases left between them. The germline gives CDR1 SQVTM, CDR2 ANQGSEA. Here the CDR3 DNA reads TGCAGCGTTACCCCTGGCGGCGGAGGGGGAAACACCATATATTTT. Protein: CSVTPGGGGGNTIYF.

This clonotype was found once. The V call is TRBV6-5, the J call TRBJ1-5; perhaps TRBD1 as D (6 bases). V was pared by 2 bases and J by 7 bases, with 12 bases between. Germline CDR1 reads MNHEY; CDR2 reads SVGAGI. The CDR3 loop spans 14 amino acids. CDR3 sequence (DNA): TGTGCCAGCAGTTACCGGGGGCAGGGGCAGCCCCAGCATTTT. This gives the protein CASSYRGQGQPQHF.

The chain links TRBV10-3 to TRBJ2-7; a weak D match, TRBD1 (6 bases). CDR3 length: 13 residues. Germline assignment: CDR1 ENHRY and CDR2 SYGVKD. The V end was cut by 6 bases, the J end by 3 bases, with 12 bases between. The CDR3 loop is CAISPGQLYEQYF. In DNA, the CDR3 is TGTGCCATCAGCCCCGGACAGCTCTACGAGCAGTACTTC.

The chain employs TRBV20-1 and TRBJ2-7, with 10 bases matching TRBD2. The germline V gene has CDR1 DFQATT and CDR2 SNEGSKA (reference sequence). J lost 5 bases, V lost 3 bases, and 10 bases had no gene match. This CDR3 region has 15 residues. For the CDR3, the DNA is TGCAGTGCTAGCCAGGCTAGCGGGAGTATCCACGAGCAGTACTTC. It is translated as CSASQASGSIHEQYF.

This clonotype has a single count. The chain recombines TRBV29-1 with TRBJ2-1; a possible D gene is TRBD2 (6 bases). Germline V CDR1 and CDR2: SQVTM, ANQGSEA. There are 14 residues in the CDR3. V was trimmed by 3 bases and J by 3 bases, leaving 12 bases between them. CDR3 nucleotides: TGCAGCGTTGATCTCCTAGCGATCTACAATGAGCAGTTCTTC. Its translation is CSVDLLAIYNEQFF.

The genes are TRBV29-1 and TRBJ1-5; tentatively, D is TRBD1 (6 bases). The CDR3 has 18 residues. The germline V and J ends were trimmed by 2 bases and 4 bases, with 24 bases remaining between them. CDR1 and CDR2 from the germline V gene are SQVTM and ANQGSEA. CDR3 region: CSVERRGALEAWNQPQHF. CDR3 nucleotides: TGCAGCGTTGAACGGCGGGGGGCGCTGGAAGCGTGGAATCAGCCCCAGCATTTT. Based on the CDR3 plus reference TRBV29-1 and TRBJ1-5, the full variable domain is SAVISQKPSRDICQRGTSLTIQCQVDSQVTMMFWYRQQPGQSLTLIATANQGSEATYESGFVIDKFPISRPNLTFSTLTVSNMSPEDSSIYLCSVERRGALEAWNQPQHFGDGTRLSIL.

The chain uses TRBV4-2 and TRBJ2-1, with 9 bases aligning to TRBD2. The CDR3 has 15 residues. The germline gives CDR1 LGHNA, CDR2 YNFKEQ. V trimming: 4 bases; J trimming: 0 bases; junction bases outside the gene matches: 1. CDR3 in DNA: TGTGCCAGCAGCCCTAGCGGGAACTCCTACAATGAGCAGTTCTTC. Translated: CASSPSGNSYNEQFF.

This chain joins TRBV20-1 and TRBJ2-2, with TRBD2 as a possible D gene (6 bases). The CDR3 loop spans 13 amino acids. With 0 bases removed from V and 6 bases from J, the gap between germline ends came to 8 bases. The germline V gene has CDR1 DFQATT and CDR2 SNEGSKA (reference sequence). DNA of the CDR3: TGCAGTGCTAGAGAGACGGGAGCCGGGGAGCTGTTTTTT. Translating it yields CSARETGAGELFF.